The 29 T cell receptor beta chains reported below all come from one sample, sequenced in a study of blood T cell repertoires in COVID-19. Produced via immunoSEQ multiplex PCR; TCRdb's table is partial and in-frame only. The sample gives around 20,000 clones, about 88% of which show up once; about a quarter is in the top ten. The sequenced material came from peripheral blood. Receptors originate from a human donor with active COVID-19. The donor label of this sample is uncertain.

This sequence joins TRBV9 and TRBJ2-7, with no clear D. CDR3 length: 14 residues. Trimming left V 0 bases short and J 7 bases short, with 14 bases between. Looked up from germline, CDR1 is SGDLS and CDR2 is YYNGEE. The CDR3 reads CASSVDASSREQYF. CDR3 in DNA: TGTGCCAGCAGCGTAGACGCTAGTTCCAGAGAGCAGTACTTC. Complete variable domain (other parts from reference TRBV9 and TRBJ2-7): DSGVTQTPKHLITATGQRVTLRCSPRSGDLSVYWYQQSLDQGLQFLIQYYNGEERAKGNILERFSAQQFPDLHSELNLSSLELGDSALYFCASSVDASSREQYFGPGTRLTVT.

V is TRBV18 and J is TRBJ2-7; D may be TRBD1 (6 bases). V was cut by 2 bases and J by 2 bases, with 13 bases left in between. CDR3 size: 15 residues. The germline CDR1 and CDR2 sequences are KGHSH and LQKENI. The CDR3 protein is CASSPSRTAPYEQYF. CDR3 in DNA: TGTGCCAGCTCACCATCCAGGACAGCACCCTACGAGCAGTACTTC.

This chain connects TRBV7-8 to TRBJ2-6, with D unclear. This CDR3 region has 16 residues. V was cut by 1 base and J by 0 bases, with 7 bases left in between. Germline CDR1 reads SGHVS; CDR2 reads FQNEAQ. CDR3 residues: CASSLGTYSGANVLTF. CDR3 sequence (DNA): TGTGCCAGCAGCTTAGGTACCTACTCTGGGGCCAACGTCCTGACTTTC.

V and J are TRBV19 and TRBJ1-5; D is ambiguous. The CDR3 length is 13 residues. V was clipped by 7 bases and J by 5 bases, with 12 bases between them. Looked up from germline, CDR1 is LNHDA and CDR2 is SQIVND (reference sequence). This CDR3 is CASTRGRDQPQHF. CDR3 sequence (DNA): TGTGCCAGTACCCGGGGTAGGGATCAGCCCCAGCATTTT.

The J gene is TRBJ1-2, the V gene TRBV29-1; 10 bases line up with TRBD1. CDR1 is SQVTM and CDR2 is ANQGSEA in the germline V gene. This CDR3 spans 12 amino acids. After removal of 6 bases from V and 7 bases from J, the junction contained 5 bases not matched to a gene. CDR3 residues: CSVAGTGVGYTF. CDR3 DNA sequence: TGCAGCGTCGCCGGGACAGGGGTTGGCTACACCTTC.

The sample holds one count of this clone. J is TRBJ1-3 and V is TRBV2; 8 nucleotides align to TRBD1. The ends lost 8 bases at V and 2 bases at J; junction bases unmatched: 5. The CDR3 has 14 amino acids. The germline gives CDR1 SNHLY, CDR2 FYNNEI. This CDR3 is CASRTGFTGNTIYF. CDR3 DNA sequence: TGTGCCAGCCGGACAGGGTTTACTGGAAACACCATATATTTT.

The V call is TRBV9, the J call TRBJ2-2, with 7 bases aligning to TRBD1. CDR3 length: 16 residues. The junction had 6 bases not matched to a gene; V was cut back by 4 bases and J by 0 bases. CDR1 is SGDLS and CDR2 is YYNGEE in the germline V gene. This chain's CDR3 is CASSTGTVANTGELFF. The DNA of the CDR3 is TGTGCCAGCAGCACCGGGACAGTGGCGAACACCGGGGAGCTGTTTTTT. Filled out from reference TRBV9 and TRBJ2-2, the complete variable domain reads DSGVTQTPKHLITATGQRVTLRCSPRSGDLSVYWYQQSLDQGLQFLIQYYNGEERAKGNILERFSAQQFPDLHSELNLSSLELGDSALYFCASSTGTVANTGELFFGEGSRLTVL.

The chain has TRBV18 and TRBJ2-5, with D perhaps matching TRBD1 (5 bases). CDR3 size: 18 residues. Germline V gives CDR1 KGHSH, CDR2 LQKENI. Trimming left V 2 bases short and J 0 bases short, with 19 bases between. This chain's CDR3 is CASSPIRGSAPDQETQYF. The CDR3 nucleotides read TGTGCCAGCTCACCAATAAGGGGTTCGGCCCCAGACCAAGAGACCCAGTACTTC.

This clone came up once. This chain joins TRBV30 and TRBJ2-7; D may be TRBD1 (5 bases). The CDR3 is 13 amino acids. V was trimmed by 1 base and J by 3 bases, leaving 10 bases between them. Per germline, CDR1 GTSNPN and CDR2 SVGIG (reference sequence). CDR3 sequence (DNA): TGTGCCTGGAGTGGGGTACAGGACTACGAGCAGTACTTC. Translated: CAWSGVQDYEQYF.

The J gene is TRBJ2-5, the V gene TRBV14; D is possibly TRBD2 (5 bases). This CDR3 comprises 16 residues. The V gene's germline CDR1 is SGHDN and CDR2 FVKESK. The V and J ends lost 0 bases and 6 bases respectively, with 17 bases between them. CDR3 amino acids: CASSQDSSGHGKTQYF. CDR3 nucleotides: TGTGCCAGCAGCCAAGACAGTTCCGGGCACGGGAAGACCCAGTACTTC. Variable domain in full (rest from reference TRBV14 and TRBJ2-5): EAGVTQFPSHSVIEKGQTVTLRCDPISGHDNLYWYRRVMGKEIKFLLHFVKESKQDESGMPNNRFLAERTGGTYSTLKVQPAELEDSGVYFCASSQDSSGHGKTQYFGPGTRLLVL.

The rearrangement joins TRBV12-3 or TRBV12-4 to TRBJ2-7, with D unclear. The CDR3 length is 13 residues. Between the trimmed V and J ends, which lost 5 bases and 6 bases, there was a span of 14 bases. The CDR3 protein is CASSPDPTGEQYF. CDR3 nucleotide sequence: TGTGCCAGCAGTCCCGACCCGACTGGCGAGCAGTACTTC.

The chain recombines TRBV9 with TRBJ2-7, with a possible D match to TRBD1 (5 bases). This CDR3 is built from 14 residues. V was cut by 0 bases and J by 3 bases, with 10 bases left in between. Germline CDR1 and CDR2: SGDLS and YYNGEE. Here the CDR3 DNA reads TGTGCCAGCAGCGTAGGTGTAGGGGACTACGAGCAGTACTTC. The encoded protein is CASSVGVGDYEQYF.

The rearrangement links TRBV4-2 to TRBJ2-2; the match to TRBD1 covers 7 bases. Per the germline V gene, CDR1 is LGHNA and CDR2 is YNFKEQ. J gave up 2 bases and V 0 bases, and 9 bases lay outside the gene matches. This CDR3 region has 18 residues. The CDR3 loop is CASSQEDQGVFNTGELFF. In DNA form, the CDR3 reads TGTGCCAGCAGCCAAGAGGATCAGGGGGTTTTCAACACCGGGGAGCTGTTTTTT.

The CDR3 is CASSFQGTPLHF. The CDR3 DNA follows: TGTGCCAGCAGCTTTCAGGGTACACCCCTCCACTTT. The genes are TRBV7-9 and TRBJ1-6, with TRBD1 as a possible D gene (5 bases). This CDR3 comprises 12 residues. Germline lookup yields CDR1 SEHNR and CDR2 FQNEAQ (reference sequence). Trimming took 3 bases from V and 11 from J, leaving 8 bases between them.

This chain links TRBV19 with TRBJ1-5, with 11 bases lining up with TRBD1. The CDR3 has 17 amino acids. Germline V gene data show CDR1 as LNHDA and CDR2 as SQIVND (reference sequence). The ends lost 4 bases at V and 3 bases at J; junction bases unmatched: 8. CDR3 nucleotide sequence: TGTGCCAGTAGTACCGGGACAGGGGGTTTCCACAATCAGCCCCAGCATTTT. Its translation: CASSTGTGGFHNQPQHF.

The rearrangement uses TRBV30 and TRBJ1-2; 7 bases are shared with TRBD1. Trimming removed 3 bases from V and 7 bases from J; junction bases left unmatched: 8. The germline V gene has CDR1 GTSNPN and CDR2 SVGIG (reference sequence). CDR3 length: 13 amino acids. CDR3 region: CAWSITGDSGYTF. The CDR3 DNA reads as TGTGCCTGGAGCATTACAGGGGACAGTGGCTACACCTTC.

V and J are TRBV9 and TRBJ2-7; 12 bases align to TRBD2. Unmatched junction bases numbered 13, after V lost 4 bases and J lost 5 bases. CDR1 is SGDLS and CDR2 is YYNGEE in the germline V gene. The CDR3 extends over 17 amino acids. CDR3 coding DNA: TGTGCCAGCAGCCCCCAGCTAGCGGGGGGGCAAAGGAACGAGCAGTACTTC. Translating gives CASSPQLAGGQRNEQYF.

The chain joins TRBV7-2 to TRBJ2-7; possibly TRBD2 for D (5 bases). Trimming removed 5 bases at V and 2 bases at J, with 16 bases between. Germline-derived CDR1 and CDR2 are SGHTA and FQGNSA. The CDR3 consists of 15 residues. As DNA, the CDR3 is TGTGCCAGCAGCGTCGAGGGCGGGCGTACCTACGAGCAGTACTTC. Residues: CASSVEGGRTYEQYF.

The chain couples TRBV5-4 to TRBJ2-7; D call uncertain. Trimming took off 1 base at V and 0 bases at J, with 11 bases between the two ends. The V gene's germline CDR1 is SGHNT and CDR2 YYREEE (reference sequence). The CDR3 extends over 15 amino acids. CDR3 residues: CASSLKAISSYEQYF. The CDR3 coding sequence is TGTGCCAGCAGCTTGAAAGCGATCAGCTCCTACGAGCAGTACTTC.

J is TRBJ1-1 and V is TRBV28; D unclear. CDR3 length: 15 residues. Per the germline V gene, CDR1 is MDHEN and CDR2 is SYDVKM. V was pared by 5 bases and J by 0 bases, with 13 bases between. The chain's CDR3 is CASSRPGVMNTEAFF. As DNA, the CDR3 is TGTGCCAGCAGTCGTCCCGGGGTTATGAACACTGAAGCTTTCTTT.

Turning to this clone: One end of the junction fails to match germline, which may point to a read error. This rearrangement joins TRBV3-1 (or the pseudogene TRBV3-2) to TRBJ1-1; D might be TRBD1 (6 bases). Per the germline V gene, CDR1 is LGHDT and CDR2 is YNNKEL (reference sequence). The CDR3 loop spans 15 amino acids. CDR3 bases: TGTGCCAGCGGCCACGCCGACAGGATGAACACTGAAGCTTTCTTT. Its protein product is CASGHADRMNTEAFF.

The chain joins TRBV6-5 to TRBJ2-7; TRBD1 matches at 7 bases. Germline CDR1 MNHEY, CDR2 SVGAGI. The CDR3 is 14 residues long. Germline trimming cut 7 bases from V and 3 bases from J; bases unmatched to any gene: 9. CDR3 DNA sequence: TGTGCCAGCACCGAGCGTAGGGGGCTCTACGAGCAGTACTTC. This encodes CASTERRGLYEQYF.

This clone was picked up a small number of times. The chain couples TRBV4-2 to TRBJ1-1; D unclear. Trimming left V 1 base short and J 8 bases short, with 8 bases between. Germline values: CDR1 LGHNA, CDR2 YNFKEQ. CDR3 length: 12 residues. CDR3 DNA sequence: TGTGCCAGCAGCCAAGGGACTCTAGAAGCTTTCTTT. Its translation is CASSQGTLEAFF.

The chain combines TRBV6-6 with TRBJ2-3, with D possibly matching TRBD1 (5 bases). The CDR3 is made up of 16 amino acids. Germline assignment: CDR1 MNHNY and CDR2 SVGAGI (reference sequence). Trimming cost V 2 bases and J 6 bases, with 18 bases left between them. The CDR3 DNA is TGTGCCAGCAGTTACGCGGACATTGTGGGTGTGGATACGCAGTATTTT. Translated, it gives CASSYADIVGVDTQYF.

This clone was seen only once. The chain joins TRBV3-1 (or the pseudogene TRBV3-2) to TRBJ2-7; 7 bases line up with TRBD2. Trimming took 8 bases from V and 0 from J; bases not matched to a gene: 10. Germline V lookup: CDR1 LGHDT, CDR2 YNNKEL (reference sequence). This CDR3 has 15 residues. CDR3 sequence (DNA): TGTGCCAGCGCGGGGGAGAGCGGGACCTCCTACGAGCAGTACTTC. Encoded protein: CASAGESGTSYEQYF.

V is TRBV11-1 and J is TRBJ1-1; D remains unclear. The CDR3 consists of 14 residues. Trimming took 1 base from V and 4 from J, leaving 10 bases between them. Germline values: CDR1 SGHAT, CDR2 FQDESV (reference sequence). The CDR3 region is CASSLGGISTEAFF. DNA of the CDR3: TGTGCCAGCAGCTTAGGAGGGATTAGCACTGAAGCTTTCTTT.

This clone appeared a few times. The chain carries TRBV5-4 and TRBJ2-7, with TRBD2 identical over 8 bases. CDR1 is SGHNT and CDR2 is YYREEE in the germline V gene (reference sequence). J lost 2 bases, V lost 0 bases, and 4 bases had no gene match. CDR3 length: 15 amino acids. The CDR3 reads CASSLAGGYAYEQYF. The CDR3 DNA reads TGTGCCAGCAGCTTGGCGGGGGGGTATGCCTACGAGCAGTACTTC.

CDR3 bases: TGTGCCATCATGGGGGGGGTCCAAGAGACCCAGTACTTC. Residues: CAIMGGVQETQYF. The chain is built from TRBV10-3 and TRBJ2-5, with 7 bases that match TRBD2. The CDR3 extends over 13 amino acids. V shed 7 bases, J shed 1 base, and the junction held 3 bases outside the gene matches. The germline CDR1 and CDR2 sequences are ENHRY and SYGVKD.

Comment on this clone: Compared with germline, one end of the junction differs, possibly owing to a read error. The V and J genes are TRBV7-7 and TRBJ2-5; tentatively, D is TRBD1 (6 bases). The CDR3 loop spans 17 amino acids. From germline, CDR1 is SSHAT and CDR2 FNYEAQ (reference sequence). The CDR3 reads CASSSRAGQFGKETQYF. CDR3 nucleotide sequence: TGTGCTAGCAGCTCGCGCGCAGGACAGTTTGGTAAAGAGACCCAGTACTTC.